A selection of T cell receptor beta chains follows, all from one sample in a study of shared clonotypes between healthy human individuals. Measured with immunoSEQ multiplex PCR; TCRdb has only the in-frame clones, and not every one. The sample yields hundreds of thousands of clones, 90% to 96% seen once. Sequencing was performed on naive CD4+ T cells sorted from blood. The receptor source for this set is a woman aged 30 to 39 in good health. The CDR3 runs from the conserved cysteine through the conserved F or W. Each record gives: clone size, V gene, J gene, D gene, CDR3 DNA, CDR3 protein. D genes are given only for firm matches. Clone size is given for some rows only: seen once, a few or many times, or a class if the clone is expanded.

>-|TRBV2|TRBJ1-4|TRBD1
TGTGCCAGCAGCGCCACCCCCCCGGACAGGGCCACCCTTAGAACTAATGAAAAACTGTTTTTT
CASSATPPDRATLRTNEKLFF
>-|TRBV9|TRBJ1-5|-
TGTGCCAGCAGCGTAGCGCATCAGCCCCAGCATTTT
CASSVAHQPQHF
>once|TRBV5-4|TRBJ1-1|-
TGTGCCAGCAGCCTTCAGATTCCGAACACTGAAGCTTTCTTT
CASSLQIPNTEAFF
>-|TRBV5-1|TRBJ2-7|TRBD2
TGCGCCAGCAGCGCGACTAGCGGAAGCTCCTACGAGCAGTACTTC
CASSATSGSSYEQYF
>few|TRBV19|TRBJ2-2|TRBD1
TGTGCCAGCGCGGACAGGTACACCGGGGAGCTGTTTTTT
CASADRYTGELFF
>-|TRBV11-1|TRBJ2-3|-
TGTGCCAGCAGCTTAGGAGTTGGAGGATACACAGATACGCAGTATTTT
CASSLGVGGYTDTQYF
>-|TRBV2|TRBJ1-2|-
TGTGCCAGCTCACCGGACTATGGCTACACCTTC
CASSPDYGYTF
>-|TRBV27|TRBJ2-6|-
TGTGCCAGCAGTTTATTTCTATATCCTCTGGGAGCCAACGTCCTGACTTTC
CASSLFLYPLGANVLTF
>-|TRBV11-2|TRBJ2-1|-
TGTGCCAGCAGCTTAGGGCTCCAACGGCCTGAGCAGTTCTTC
CASSLGLQRPEQFF
>-|TRBV6-1|TRBJ2-7|-
TGTGCCAGCAGATCAGCCTACGAGCAGTACTTC
CASRSAYEQYF
>-|TRBV5-5|TRBJ1-2|-
TGTGCCAGCAGCTTGCCGGGAGGGGTGAGGTATGGCTACACCTTC
CASSLPGGVRYGYTF
>-|TRBV28|TRBJ2-2|-
TGTGCCAGCAATCTAAGGGGGGCGAACACCGGGGAGCTGTTTTTT
CASNLRGANTGELFF
>-|TRBV19|TRBJ2-3|TRBD2
TGTGCCAGTAGTATAGCCCCCCCAGCGGGAGGGGGAGATACGCAGTATTTT
CASSIAPPAGGGDTQYF
>once|TRBV5-1|TRBJ1-4|-
TGCGCCAGCAGCGCGGTCGTAGGTAATGAAAAACTGTTTTTT
CASSAVVGNEKLFF
>once|TRBV5-6|TRBJ2-2|-
TGTGCCAGCAGCCTGGGCAGACTAAACACCGGGGAGCTGTTTTTT
CASSLGRLNTGELFF
>-|TRBV19|TRBJ1-6|-
TGTGCCAGTAAGGACCAGTCGGCACCCCTCCACTTT
CASKDQSAPLHF
>-|TRBV29-1|TRBJ1-1|-
TGCAGCGTTGTGGGGCTAACTGAAGCTTTCTTT
CSVVGLTEAFF
>-|TRBV5-1|TRBJ1-3|-
TGCGCCAGCAGCTCCCGGGGACTAAGTGGAAACACCATATATTTT
CASSSRGLSGNTIYF
>-|TRBV10-2|TRBJ1-5|-
TGCGCCAGCAGTGAGATAAGGGGGTTTAGCAATCAGCCCCAGCATTTT
CASSEIRGFSNQPQHF